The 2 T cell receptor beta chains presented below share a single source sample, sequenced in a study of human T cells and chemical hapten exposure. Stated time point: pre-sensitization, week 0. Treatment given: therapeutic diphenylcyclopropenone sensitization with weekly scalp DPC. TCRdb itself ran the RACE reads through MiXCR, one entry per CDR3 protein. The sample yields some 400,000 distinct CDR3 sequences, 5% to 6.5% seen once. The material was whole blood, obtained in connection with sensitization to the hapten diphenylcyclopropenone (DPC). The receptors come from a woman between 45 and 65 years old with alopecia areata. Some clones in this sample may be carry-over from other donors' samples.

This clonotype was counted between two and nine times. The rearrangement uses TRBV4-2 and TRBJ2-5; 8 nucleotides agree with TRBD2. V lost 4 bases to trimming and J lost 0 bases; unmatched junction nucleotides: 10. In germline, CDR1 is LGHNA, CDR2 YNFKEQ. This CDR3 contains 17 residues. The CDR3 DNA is TGTGCCAGCAGCCTACGACTAGCGAGAAAAGACCAAGAGACCCAGTACTTC. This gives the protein CASSLRLARKDQETQYF.

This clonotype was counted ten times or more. CDR3 amino acids: CASSSGLAARADTQYF. DNA of the CDR3: TGTGCCAGCAGCTCAGGACTAGCGGCACGAGCAGATACGCAGTATTTT. V usage is TRBV7-6 and J usage is TRBJ2-3; 10 nucleotides match TRBD2. The CDR3 contains 16 residues. V lost 4 bases, J lost 4 bases, and 8 bases stayed unmatched. CDR1 and CDR2 (germline): SGHVS, FNYEAQ.